One sample yielded the 10 T cell receptor beta chains listed below, sequenced in a study of blood T cell repertoires in COVID-19 (TCRdb year 2020). Libraries were made using the immunoSEQ multiplex PCR assay. As stored in TCRdb, this immuneACCESS dataset retains in-frame rearrangements with V and J assigned. A fraction of the clones does not appear; measured against another copy, unresolved V genes explain less than half of the discrepancy, and the remainder lacks a known reason. The sample table records roughly 250,000 clones; 85% to 90% of these occur just once. The ten largest account for roughly 1.7% of the sample. The sequencing sample was made of PBMCs or T cells enriched from blood (not recorded which). These receptors all stem from a woman aged 45-65 years who had recovered from COVID-19.

This rearrangement joins TRBV2 to TRBJ1-1; no definite D call. CDR3 length equals 11 residues. The ends were cut back, 4 bases at V and 7 bases at J, with 7 bases in the middle. Germline values: CDR1 SNHLY, CDR2 FYNNEI. Here the CDR3 DNA reads TGTGCCAGCAGTGTGGACTTTGAAGCTTTCTTT. Amino acid sequence: CASSVDFEAFF.

The DNA of the CDR3 is TGTGCCAGCAGTTACCTAGACAGGGTGAATGGCTACACCTTC. Protein product: CASSYLDRVNGYTF. The J gene is TRBJ1-2, the V gene TRBV6-5; 7 bases align to TRBD1. The CDR3 extends over 14 amino acids. Germline V lookup: CDR1 MNHEY, CDR2 SVGAGI. J was trimmed by 6 bases and V by 2 bases; bases with no gene match: 6.

This chain uses TRBV6-5 with TRBJ2-7; 14 bases match TRBD2. The CDR3 runs to 14 residues. CDR1 is MNHEY and CDR2 is SVGAGI in the germline V gene. Losses at the gene ends were 6 bases for V and 3 bases for J; bases not matched to a gene: 1. CDR3 amino acids: CASSGTSGSYEQYF. CDR3 coding DNA: TGTGCCAGCAGCGGGACTAGCGGGAGCTACGAGCAGTACTTC.

This rearrangement joins TRBV27 to TRBJ2-7; possible D gene TRBD2, 7 bases. The germline V gene encodes CDR1 MNHEY and CDR2 SMNVEV (reference sequence). The CDR3 length is 15 residues. V lost 1 base to trimming and J lost 2 bases, with 12 bases between them. In DNA, the CDR3 is TGTGCCAGCAGTTTATATCGGGGGGCAGCCTACGAGCAGTACTTC. Translating gives CASSLYRGAAYEQYF.

This clone was recorded once. This chain connects TRBV20-1 to TRBJ1-5, with 7 bases lining up with TRBD1. V was clipped by 3 bases and J by 0 bases; unmatched bases: 8. Germline loops: CDR1 DFQATT, CDR2 SNEGSKA (reference sequence). There are 16 residues in the CDR3. The CDR3 bases are TGCAGTGCTAGTACAGGGGTGGGCTATAGCAATCAGCCCCAGCATTTT. It translates to CSASTGVGYSNQPQHF.

This chain links TRBV2 with TRBJ2-7; D is perhaps TRBD1 (6 bases). V lost 4 bases to trimming and J lost 2 bases, with 12 bases between them. From germline, CDR1 is SNHLY and CDR2 FYNNEI. This CDR3 is 14 amino acids long. CDR3 region: CASSANKGAYEQYF. CDR3 DNA: TGTGCCAGCAGTGCTAATAAGGGGGCCTACGAGCAGTACTTC.

The rearrangement links TRBV3-1 (or the pseudogene TRBV3-2) to TRBJ1-1, with D unclear. Trimming cost V 0 bases and J 10 bases, with 15 bases left between them. The CDR3 totals 14 residues. CDR1 LGHDT and CDR2 YNNKEL come from the germline V gene (reference sequence). CDR3 residues: CASSQERATRRAFF. The DNA of the CDR3 is TGTGCCAGCAGCCAAGAAAGGGCTACTAGGAGAGCTTTCTTT.

This chain connects TRBV6-4 to TRBJ1-1; possible D gene TRBD1, 5 bases. Germline V lookup: CDR1 MRHNA, CDR2 SNTAGT. This CDR3 is built from 12 residues. Trimming pared 6 bases from V and 5 bases from J, leaving 10 bases between. CDR3 protein: CASRCGGTEAFF. The DNA of the CDR3 is TGTGCCAGCAGGTGCGGGGGTACTGAAGCTTTCTTT.

The chain has TRBV5-8 and TRBJ2-1; 12 nucleotides align to TRBD2. The CDR3 has 15 amino acids. The V and J ends lost 4 bases and 4 bases, in that order; junction bases with no gene match: 3. Germline V CDR1 and CDR2: SGHTS, YDEGEE. The CDR3, as DNA: TGTGCCAGCAGCGCTAGCGGGAGGGTATACAATGAGCAGTTCTTC. Its translation: CASSASGRVYNEQFF.

V gene TRBV30 combines with J gene TRBJ1-3; the match to TRBD1 covers 7 bases. V was pared by 3 bases and J by 2 bases, with 7 bases of the junction left unmatched. The CDR3 runs 15 residues. CDR1 is GTSNPN and CDR2 is SVGIG in the germline V gene (reference sequence). The CDR3 loop is CAWRVKGATGNTIYF. Written as DNA, the CDR3 is TGTGCCTGGAGAGTTAAGGGGGCAACTGGAAACACCATATATTTT.